This is a list of T cell receptor beta chains from one sample in a study of T-cell memory formation after mild COVID-19. Each CDR3 protein gets one entry after TCRdb re-called the 5' RACE reads with MiXCR. The sample includes fewer than 650,000 distinct CDR3 sequences, roughly 22% of them seen just once. Input material: PBMCs or a T cell subset sorted from them (not recorded which). These receptors were collected from an adult woman who had mild COVID-19 (a few samples of this study predate the infection). Cell type and time point are not known. CDR3s include the opening cysteine and the closing phenylalanine or tryptophan. Each record gives: D gene, V gene, clone size, J gene, CDR3 DNA, CDR3 protein. The D gene is left open where the match is weak. Not every row has a clone size; where given, it reads once, few, many or a size class.

TRBD2	TRBV7-9	-	TRBJ2-1	TGTGCCAGCAGCGATCGACTAAAGACTAGCGGGACCAATGAGCAGTTCTTC	CASSDRLKTSGTNEQFF
TRBD2	TRBV5-1	-	TRBJ2-1	TGCGCCAGCAGCGTGGGACTAGCTCCATTGGATGAGCAGTTCTTC	CASSVGLAPLDEQFF
TRBD2	TRBV24-1	few	TRBJ2-5	TGTGCCACCAGTGATTTTGCGGGGGAAGAGACCCAGTACTTC	CATSDFAGEETQYF
TRBD1	TRBV7-9	few	TRBJ1-1	TGTGCCAGCAGCTCCACCCCCGGACAGGGGGCAAGGGACACTGAAGCTTTCTTT	CASSSTPGQGARDTEAFF
-	TRBV6-2/TRBV6-3	many	TRBJ2-7	TGTGCCAGCAGCTCAGGGTTTTACGAGCAGTACTTC	CASSSGFYEQYF
-	TRBV7-9	-	TRBJ1-1	TGTGCCAGCAGCTTATTGATGGACGGGGCCACTGAAGCTTTCTTT	CASSLLMDGATEAFF
-	TRBV10-1	-	TRBJ1-2	TGCGCCAGTTGCGAGACTCGGGACCCGGACGCCAACTATGGCTACACCTTC	CASCETRDPDANYGYTF
TRBD1	TRBV2	-	TRBJ2-3	TGTGCCAGCAGTCCCCCCGTTGGACAGGGGGCTGATACGCAGTATTTT	CASSPPVGQGADTQYF
-	TRBV18	-	TRBJ2-5	TGTGCCAGCTCACCACTTGAAAGGGTAGAGACCCAGTACTTC	CASSPLERVETQYF
TRBD2	TRBV15	-	TRBJ2-2	TGTGCCACCAGTCTCGGGCTAGCGGGGGTTAACACCGGGGAGCTGTTTTTT	CATSLGLAGVNTGELFF
-	TRBV7-2	-	TRBJ2-3	TGTGCCAGCAGCTTAGATGCTTGGACCTATAGCACAGATACGCAGTATTTT	CASSLDAWTYSTDTQYF
-	TRBV11-2	many	TRBJ2-1	TGTGCCAGCAGCCCCGTCCCATCCCCATACAATGAGCAGTTCTTC	CASSPVPSPYNEQFF
TRBD2	TRBV19	-	TRBJ2-1	TGTGCCAGTAGGGGAGGGCCAGTTCTCAATGAGCAGTTCTTC	CASRGGPVLNEQFF
TRBD1	TRBV6-1	few	TRBJ2-3	TGTGCCAGCAGTCTGGGGACAGGCATTAGCACAGATACGCAGTATTTT	CASSLGTGISTDTQYF
-	TRBV20-1	-	TRBJ2-2	TGCAGTGCTCCAATCGGACAGAGGAACACCGGGGAGCTGTTTTTT	CSAPIGQRNTGELFF
TRBD2	TRBV7-9	few	TRBJ2-7	TGTGCCAGCAGCTGGACTAGCGACTTTTCCTACGAGCAGTACTTC	CASSWTSDFSYEQYF
TRBD1	TRBV19	-	TRBJ1-2	TGTGCCAGTAGTATAGCTACAGGGGTAAACTATGGCTACACCTTC	CASSIATGVNYGYTF
TRBD2	TRBV12-3/TRBV12-4	-	TRBJ2-3	TGTGCCAGCAGTTTAGGACTAGCGGGAGTAATGTTGGATACGCAGTATTTT	CASSLGLAGVMLDTQYF
-	TRBV5-6	-	TRBJ2-1	TGTGCCAGCAGCTCTTTTACCTCTCCTTACAATGAGCAGTTCTTC	CASSSFTSPYNEQFF
-	TRBV20-1	many	TRBJ2-7	TGCAGTGCTCAATACCGGGGCCCGGCGGGAGAGCAGTACTTC	CSAQYRGPAGEQYF
-	TRBV5-6	-	TRBJ2-5	TGTGCCAGCACCCCGTTCCCATACCAAGAGACCCAGTACTTC	CASTPFPYQETQYF
-	TRBV29-1	few	TRBJ2-1	TGCAGCGTTGTGGGCGGGCAGGCTTCATACAATGAGCAGTTCTTC	CSVVGGQASYNEQFF
TRBD1	TRBV7-9	-	TRBJ2-7	TGTGCCAGCGTAGGGACAGGGGCCTACGAGCAGTACTTC	CASVGTGAYEQYF
TRBD1	TRBV4-2	-	TRBJ2-2	TGTGCCAGCAGCCACCGACAGGGCGAGGTCGGGGAGCTGTTTTTT	CASSHRQGEVGELFF
-	TRBV6-1	-	TRBJ1-5	TGTGCCAGCAGTGAGGCAGGGGCGATTAGCAATCAGCCCCAGCATTTT	CASSEAGAISNQPQHF
TRBD1	TRBV2	few	TRBJ1-5	TGTGCCAGCAGTGAGGGACAGTATAGCAATCAGCCCCAGCATTTT	CASSEGQYSNQPQHF
TRBD2	TRBV5-5	-	TRBJ2-1	TGTGCCAGCAGCTTGACGCCTAGCGGGGGGGCGTACAATGAGCAGTTCTTC	CASSLTPSGGAYNEQFF
-	TRBV7-9	-	TRBJ2-3	TGTGCCAGCAGCCCCCCGGACGACTACACAGATACGCAGTATTTT	CASSPPDDYTDTQYF
-	TRBV6-5	-	TRBJ1-4	TGTGCCAGCAGTTTGGGCGGTCTGGGAACTAATGAAAAACTGTTTTTT	CASSLGGLGTNEKLFF
-	TRBV7-9	-	TRBJ2-5	TGTGCCAGCAGCCCTTTTCCTACCAGGAGGCAAGAGACCCAGTACTTC	CASSPFPTRRQETQYF
-	TRBV7-8	-	TRBJ2-5	TGTGCCAGCAGCTTAGCGGGGGGCACGTACCAAGAGACCCAGTACTTC	CASSLAGGTYQETQYF
-	TRBV2	-	TRBJ2-3	TGTGCCAGCAGTGAAAGCAGAAGCACAGATACGCAGTATTTT	CASSESRSTDTQYF
-	TRBV4-2	many	TRBJ2-2	TGTGCCAGCAGCCAAGTTATAACAGGGCAGCACGGGGAGCTGTTTTTT	CASSQVITGQHGELFF
-	TRBV12-2	-	TRBJ2-7	TGTGCAAGTCGCTTACCCGGGACAGGGATGATCTACGAGCAGTACTTC	CASRLPGTGMIYEQYF
-	TRBV24-1	-	TRBJ1-3	TGTGCCACCAGTGACGGGCTGACCTCTGGAAACACCATATATTTT	CATSDGLTSGNTIYF
-	TRBV4-3	many	TRBJ2-6	TGCGCCAGCAGCCCCGGGGTAGGCTCTGGGGCCAACGTCCTGACTTTC	CASSPGVGSGANVLTF
TRBD2	TRBV6-4	-	TRBJ2-3	TGTGCCAGCAGTCAACCGGGACTAGCTGACACAGATACGCAGTATTTT	CASSQPGLADTDTQYF
TRBD2	TRBV5-1	-	TRBJ2-5	TGCGCCAGCAGCTTGGATGGTAGCGGGGGGTTGAGTCCTTCGCAAGAGACCCAGTACTTC	CASSLDGSGGLSPSQETQYF
-	TRBV30	few	TRBJ1-1	TGTGCCTGGAGTCCCAGGCGGGGCCGGAGTGTTAGGACTGAAGCTTTCTTT	CAWSPRRGRSVRTEAFF
-	TRBV12-3/TRBV12-4	few	TRBJ2-2	TGTGCCAGCAGTCCCTCTTGGCAGGGGAGGACCGGGGAGCTGTTTTTT	CASSPSWQGRTGELFF
TRBD2	TRBV23-1	-	TRBJ2-2	TGCGCCAGCAGTCAACCCTCGACTAGCGGGAGTTCGGAAACCGGGGAGCTGTTTTTT	CASSQPSTSGSSETGELFF
-	TRBV4-1	few	TRBJ2-7	TGCGCCAGCAGCCAAGATACGGGGGATGGCTACGAGCAGTACTTC	CASSQDTGDGYEQYF
TRBD1	TRBV5-1	-	TRBJ1-2	TGCGCCAGCAGCTTGGTGGGTCGAGTGACAGGGAATGTCTACACCTTC	CASSLVGRVTGNVYTF
-	TRBV6-2/TRBV6-3	-	TRBJ2-7	TGTGCCAGCAGTAACTCGTGGGGACGAGGGAAATACGAGCAGTACTTC	CASSNSWGRGKYEQYF
TRBD2	TRBV7-9	-	TRBJ2-1	TGTGCCAGCAGCCCAACTAGCGGATTTAGCAATGAGCAGTTCTTC	CASSPTSGFSNEQFF
-	TRBV9	few	TRBJ2-1	TGTGCCAGCAGCGTAGTTGATGAGCAGTTCTTC	CASSVVDEQFF
-	TRBV24-1	few	TRBJ2-1	TGTGCCACCAGTGATAGGGGTCGGGACTACAATGAGCAGTTCTTC	CATSDRGRDYNEQFF
TRBD2	TRBV9	-	TRBJ2-7	TGTGCCAGCAGCGTTAGCGGGGGGACCTCCTACGAGCAGTACTTC	CASSVSGGTSYEQYF
-	TRBV7-2	once	TRBJ1-3	TGTGCCAGCAGCTTACATGGGGCCTATGGAAACACCATATATTTT	CASSLHGAYGNTIYF
TRBD2	TRBV7-6	few	TRBJ2-2	TGTGCCAGCAGCTTAGGTCTTTGGACTAGCGGGAACCCGAACACCGGGGAGCTGTTTTTT	CASSLGLWTSGNPNTGELFF
-	TRBV5-1	few	TRBJ2-3	TGCGCCAGCAGCTTGGCCTCCTGGGGACCTAGCACAGATACGCAGTATTTT	CASSLASWGPSTDTQYF
TRBD1	TRBV30	-	TRBJ2-7	TGTGCCTGGAGTCGGACAGGCGGTTCCTACGAGCAGTACTTC	CAWSRTGGSYEQYF